This TCR beta chain originates from a study of blood T cell repertoires in COVID-19. CDR1 is SGHTS and CDR2 is YDEGEE in the germline V gene. The CDR3 is 15 amino acids. The V gene end was trimmed by 1 base and the J gene end by 7 bases; junction bases not matched to a gene: 8. The Seattle patients joined while their infection was active and were tracked longitudinally afterward. Generated by immunoSEQ multiplex PCR, the TCRdb table keeps only in-frame clones and is missing some. The repertoire holds around 190,000 clones, with about 88% as singletons. The V call is TRBV5-8, the J call TRBJ2-1, with 7 bases matching TRBD1. Sequencing was done on a sample of peripheral blood. The sequence was collected from a man aged 50 or older with COVID-19, enrolled during active disease. Here the CDR3 DNA reads TGTGCCAGCAGCTTGCAAGGGGGCGCTTGGAATGAGCAGTTCTTC. This encodes CASSLQGGAWNEQFF.